This T cell receptor beta chain was identified in a study of blood T cell repertoires in COVID-19. Background on the study: PBMCs, B-cell-depleted T cells, or T cells provided the cDNA or gDNA that made up the material.

Methods used by the authors: Scientists estimated how many nucleated cells there were by amplifying reference gene primers. The data were produced by immunoSEQ multiplex PCR, yet TCRdb's version contains in-frame clones alone and is incomplete. V and J calls and clone size are given by that table; D and trimming were obtained from the DNA. The sample shows 120,000 to 150,000 clones, around four fifths of them seen only once. Germline assignment: CDR1 MNHEY and CDR2 SVGAGI. The germline V and J ends were trimmed by 7 bases and 1 base, with 10 bases remaining between them. The CDR3 covers 13 residues. This TCR was sampled from a human donor in a cohort sampled during active COVID-19. Sequencing was done on a sample of peripheral blood. The rearrangement uses TRBV6-5 and TRBJ1-2, with D possibly matching TRBD1 (5 bases). The CDR3 sequence is CASTLTDNYGYTF. CDR3 in DNA: TGTGCCAGCACCCTGACAGATAACTATGGCTACACCTTC.